This T cell receptor beta chain was observed in a study of Ad26.COV2.S vaccination and SARS-CoV-2 variants. Here immunoSEQ multiplex PCR was the method, and the copy in TCRdb shows in-frame clones only, minus some. The sample lists about 280,000 clones; approximately 89% were seen once. This CDR3 region has 15 residues. Germline values: CDR1 WNHNN, CDR2 SYGVQD (reference sequence). The V end was cut by 0 bases, the J end by 2 bases, with 5 bases between. Regarding the study as a whole: There was reportedly substantial breadth in spike-specific CD8+ and CD4+ T cell responses after vaccination.

Concerning this clone: Its antigen is still unknown.

Noted treatment: about 20 received Ad26.COV2.S at low or high dose, single or two shots; about 5 received placebo; per-sample allocation not given. Collection of samples fell on day 63 after the first vaccine or placebo injection. The receptor was derived from a person between 18 and 65 years old who received the Ad26.COV2.S COVID-19 vaccine or a placebo. The genes are TRBV10-1 and TRBJ2-6, with no clear D. Sequenced material: peripheral blood, taken in a trial of Ad26.COV2.S vaccine versus placebo. CDR3 protein: CASSESRPGANVLTF. The DNA of the CDR3 is TGCGCCAGCAGTGAGTCCAGGCCTGGGGCCAACGTCCTGACTTTC.